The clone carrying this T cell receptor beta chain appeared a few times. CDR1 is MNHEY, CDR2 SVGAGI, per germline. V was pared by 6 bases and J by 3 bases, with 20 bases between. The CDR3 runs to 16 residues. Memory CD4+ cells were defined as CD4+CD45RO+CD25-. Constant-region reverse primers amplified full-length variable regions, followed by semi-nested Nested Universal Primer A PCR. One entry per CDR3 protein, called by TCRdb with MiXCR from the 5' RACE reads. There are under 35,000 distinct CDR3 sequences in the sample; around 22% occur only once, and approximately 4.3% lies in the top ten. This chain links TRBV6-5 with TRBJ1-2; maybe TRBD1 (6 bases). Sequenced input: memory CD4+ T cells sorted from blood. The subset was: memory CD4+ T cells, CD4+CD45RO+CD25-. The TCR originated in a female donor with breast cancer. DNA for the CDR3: TGTGCCAGCAGCCCAGCGGGAGGGGGGATAGACTATGGCTACACCTTC. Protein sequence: CASSPAGGGIDYGYTF.